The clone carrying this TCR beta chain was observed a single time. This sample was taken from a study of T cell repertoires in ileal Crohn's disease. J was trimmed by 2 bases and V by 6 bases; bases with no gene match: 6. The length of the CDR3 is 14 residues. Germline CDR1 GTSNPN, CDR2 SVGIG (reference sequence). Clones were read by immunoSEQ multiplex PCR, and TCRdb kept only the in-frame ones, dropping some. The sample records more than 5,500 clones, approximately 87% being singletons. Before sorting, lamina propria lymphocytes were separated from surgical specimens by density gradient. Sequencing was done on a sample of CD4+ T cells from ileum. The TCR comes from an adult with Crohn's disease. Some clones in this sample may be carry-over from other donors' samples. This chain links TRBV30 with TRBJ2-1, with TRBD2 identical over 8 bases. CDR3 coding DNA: TGTGCCTGCATCGGACTAGCAGCCTACAATGAGCAGTTCTTC. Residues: CACIGLAAYNEQFF.